These 25 T cell receptor beta chains were all obtained from the same sample, sequenced in a study of OX40 agonist ivuxolimab in advanced cancers. Clones were read by immunoSEQ multiplex PCR, and TCRdb kept only the in-frame ones, dropping some. The sample carries 70,000 to 75,000 clones, 80% to 90% recorded once. The material sequenced was CD4+ or CD8+ T cells sorted from blood, taken in a trial of the OX40 agonist ivuxolimab. The receptors come from an adult with an advanced solid tumor such as melanoma, head and neck, liver or kidney cancer.

The gene calls are TRBV7-2 and TRBJ1-1, with D unclear. V lost 0 bases and J 1 base, leaving 6 bases between the germline ends. Germline values: CDR1 SGHTA, CDR2 FQGNSA. The length of the CDR3 is 14 residues. This CDR3 is CASSLAGRNTEAFF. The DNA for the CDR3 is TGTGCCAGCAGCTTAGCAGGACGGAACACTGAAGCTTTCTTT.

This chain joins TRBV19 and TRBJ1-2; D is possibly TRBD1 (5 bases). V was trimmed by 2 bases and J by 8 bases, leaving 12 bases between them. CDR1 is LNHDA and CDR2 is SQIVND in the germline V gene (reference sequence). This CDR3 is 13 amino acids long. CDR3 sequence: CASSISADTGYTF. The CDR3 nucleotides read TGTGCCAGTAGTATATCCGCGGACACCGGCTACACCTTC. Full variable domain (missing parts from reference TRBV19 and TRBJ1-2): DGGITQSPKYLFRKEGQNVTLSCEQNLNHDAMYWYRQDPGQGLRLIYYSQIVNDFQKGDIAEGYSVSREKKESFPLTVTSAQKNPTAFYLCASSISADTGYTFGSGTRLTVV.

This clone was recorded a few times. The genes are TRBV25-1 and TRBJ2-5; 13 bases line up with TRBD2. CDR1 and CDR2 (germline): MGHDK, SYGVNS. V lost 1 base and J lost 2; bases outside the gene matches: 7. The length of the CDR3 is 18 residues. The CDR3: CASSEWTSGGLLQETQYF. CDR3 nucleotides: TGTGCCAGCAGTGAATGGACTAGCGGGGGATTGCTACAAGAGACCCAGTACTTC.

The chain links TRBV5-1 to TRBJ1-2; D ambiguous. Germline values: CDR1 SGHRS, CDR2 YFSETQ. V lost 0 bases and J 3 bases, leaving 12 bases between the germline ends. The CDR3 contains 15 residues. This CDR3 reads CASSLAGFSDYGYTF. CDR3 nucleotide sequence: TGCGCCAGCAGCTTGGCGGGTTTCTCCGACTATGGCTACACCTTC.

The chain is built from TRBV5-6 and TRBJ2-3, with 8 positions matching TRBD1. Germline CDR1 SGHDT, CDR2 YYEEEE. The CDR3 consists of 16 residues. Unmatched junction bases numbered 11, after V lost 4 bases and J lost 4 bases. The CDR3 bases are TGTGCCAGCAGCGCCCCGTTCAGGGGGCGCGCAGATACGCAGTATTTT. This gives the protein CASSAPFRGRADTQYF.

This chain connects TRBV4-3 to TRBJ2-1; D may be TRBD1 (5 bases). The CDR3 consists of 15 residues. Between the trimmed V and J ends, which lost 6 bases and 4 bases, there was a span of 16 bases. Germline-derived CDR1 and CDR2 are LGHNA and YSLEER. The DNA of the CDR3 is TGCGCCAGCAGAAGATCGACGACAGCATACAATGAGCAGTTCTTC. It specifies CASRRSTTAYNEQFF.

This rearrangement joins TRBV7-6 to TRBJ2-1; a weak D match, TRBD2 (7 bases). The CDR3 length is 15 residues. V was trimmed by 5 bases and J by 3 bases, leaving 14 bases between them. Germline assignment: CDR1 SGHVS and CDR2 FNYEAQ. The CDR3, as DNA: TGTGCCAGCAGCGCCGGACTAGGGGGCTACAATGAGCAGTTCTTC. Protein: CASSAGLGGYNEQFF. The variable domain in full, with the rest retrieved from reference TRBV7-6 and TRBJ2-1, is GAGVSQSPRYKVTKRGQDVALRCDPISGHVSLYWYRQALGQGPEFLTYFNYEAQQDKSGLPNDRFSAERPEGSISTLTIQRTEQRDSAMYRCASSAGLGGYNEQFFGPGTRLTVL.

V usage is TRBV11-2 and J usage is TRBJ2-3; D ambiguous. Germline-derived CDR1 and CDR2 are SGHAT and FQNNGV. Trimming stripped 5 bases from V and 1 base from J, with 10 bases between. This CDR3 is 14 amino acids long. The CDR3 here is CASSRILRTDTQYF. For the CDR3, the DNA is TGTGCCAGCAGCCGCATTCTACGCACAGATACGCAGTATTTT.

CDR3: CASSLVVETQYF. CDR3 coding DNA: TGCGCCAGCAGCTTGGTGGTAGAGACCCAGTACTTC. The chain joins TRBV5-1 to TRBJ2-5; no firm D call. This CDR3 region has 12 residues. V gave up 0 bases and J gave up 4 bases, with 4 bases separating them. The germline V gene encodes CDR1 SGHRS and CDR2 YFSETQ.

V and J are TRBV25-1 and TRBJ1-3; D not certain. This CDR3 comprises 14 residues. Germline V lookup: CDR1 MGHDK, CDR2 SYGVNS. The germline V and J ends were trimmed by 6 bases and 2 bases, with 11 bases remaining between them. The DNA for the CDR3 is TGTGCCAGCAGAGCCCCCTCTCCTGGAAACACCATATATTTT. This encodes CASRAPSPGNTIYF.

The rearrangement uses TRBV7-2 and TRBJ2-7; 9 bases fit TRBD1. The CDR3 consists of 16 residues. CDR1 SGHTA and CDR2 FQGNSA come from the germline V gene. Trimming at V came to 4 bases and at J to 1 base, leaving 8 bases not matched to a gene. CDR3 nucleotides: TGTGCCAGCAGCTCATTCCCCGGGACAGGGTCCTACGAGCAGTACTTC. The encoded protein is CASSSFPGTGSYEQYF.

This clone showed up just once. V usage is TRBV25-1 and J usage is TRBJ2-5; D unresolved. The CDR3 loop spans 13 amino acids. Germline CDR1 is MGHDK and CDR2 is SYGVNS. Deletions cut 4 bases from V and 3 bases from J, with 9 bases between. The CDR3 spells CASSGVAKETQYF. The CDR3 nucleotides read TGTGCCAGCAGTGGCGTGGCGAAAGAGACCCAGTACTTC.

This clone occurred once. This chain joins TRBV6-5 and TRBJ1-4; 7 bases map to TRBD1. V trimming: 7 bases; J trimming: 10 bases; junction bases outside the gene matches: 9. CDR1 and CDR2 from the germline V gene are MNHEY and SVGAGI. The CDR3 is 13 amino acids. CDR3 loop: CASNVLGGGKLFF. Written as DNA, the CDR3 is TGTGCCAGCAACGTCTTAGGGGGCGGAAAACTGTTTTTT.

The chain joins TRBV9 to TRBJ2-3, with 8 bases matching TRBD2. Germline CDR1 and CDR2: SGDLS and YYNGEE. Trimming removed 4 bases from V and 0 bases from J; junction bases left unmatched: 4. This CDR3 is built from 15 residues. The CDR3 DNA follows: TGTGCCAGCAGCACCAGCGGGAGAAGCACAGATACGCAGTATTTT. Translating gives CASSTSGRSTDTQYF.

In its sample, this clone was seen once. The rearrangement uses TRBV6-5 and TRBJ1-2; 8 nucleotides match TRBD1. The CDR3 extends over 14 amino acids. The V gene end was trimmed by 7 bases and the J gene end by 3 bases; junction bases not matched to a gene: 7. Germline assignment: CDR1 MNHEY and CDR2 SVGAGI. The CDR3 nucleotides read TGTGCCAGCACTGACGGACAGGGCCACTATGGCTACACCTTC. Translated, it gives CASTDGQGHYGYTF.

This clone was found once. V usage is TRBV18 and J usage is TRBJ1-5, with TRBD1 as a possible D gene (6 bases). The CDR3 is made up of 16 amino acids. V was clipped by 3 bases and J by 5 bases, with 17 bases between them. Looked up from germline, CDR1 is KGHSH and CDR2 is LQKENI. CDR3 loop: CASSPSGAGWDQPQHF. The DNA of the CDR3 is TGTGCCAGCTCACCCTCAGGGGCCGGTTGGGATCAGCCCCAGCATTTT. Full variable domain (outside the CDR3, taken from reference TRBV18 and TRBJ1-5): NAGVMQNPRHLVRRRGQEARLRCSPMKGHSHVYWYRQLPEEGLKFMVYLQKENIIDESGMPKERFSAEFPKEGPSILRIQQVVRGDSAAYFCASSPSGAGWDQPQHFGDGTRLSIL.

The genes are TRBV5-6 and TRBJ1-1; D unclear. CDR1 is SGHDT, CDR2 YYEEEE, per germline. Deletions cut 4 bases from V and 7 bases from J, with 14 bases between. The CDR3 consists of 13 residues. The CDR3 region is CASSPVGTDEAFF. In DNA form, the CDR3 reads TGTGCCAGCAGCCCTGTTGGTACAGATGAAGCTTTCTTT.

The J gene is TRBJ2-3, the V gene TRBV5-1; D possibly corresponds to TRBD2 (6 bases). V dropped 2 bases and J dropped 4 bases, with 20 bases sitting between them. Germline CDR1 reads SGHRS; CDR2 reads YFSETQ. The CDR3 totals 17 residues. The CDR3 loop reads CASSFGQAWGGADTQYF. The CDR3 nucleotides read TGCGCCAGCAGCTTCGGGCAGGCCTGGGGAGGCGCAGATACGCAGTATTTT. Looking up the rest from reference TRBV5-1 and TRBJ2-3 gives the full variable domain: KAGVTQTPRYLIKTRGQQVTLSCSPISGHRSVSWYQQTPGQGLQFLFEYFSETQRNKGNFPGRFSGRQFSNSRSEMNVSTLELGDSALYLCASSFGQAWGGADTQYFGPGTRLTVL.

The rearrangement joins TRBV6-6 to TRBJ1-1; D remains ambiguous. The CDR3 is made up of 11 amino acids. V dropped 5 bases and J dropped 2 bases, with 3 bases sitting between them. Germline V gene sequence: CDR1 MNHNY, CDR2 SVGAGI (reference sequence). The CDR3 region is CASSTNTEAFF. Here the CDR3 DNA reads TGTGCCAGCAGTACTAACACTGAAGCTTTCTTT.

Relative to its sample, this clone is medium-sized. The rearrangement joins TRBV10-1 to TRBJ1-1; D possibly corresponds to TRBD1 (5 bases). Germline CDR1 is WNHNN and CDR2 is SYGVQD (reference sequence). Trimming stripped 6 bases from V and 3 bases from J, with 5 bases between. The CDR3 extends over 11 amino acids. The CDR3 sequence is CASRGDTEAFF. For the CDR3, the DNA is TGCGCCAGCAGGGGGGACACTGAAGCTTTCTTT.

This clone was seen many times. This chain uses TRBV7-2 with TRBJ1-2; 9 bases fit TRBD1. The V gene's germline CDR1 is SGHTA and CDR2 FQGNSA. The CDR3 extends over 14 amino acids. The ends lost 5 bases at V and 8 bases at J; junction bases unmatched: 9. Here the CDR3 DNA reads TGTGCCAGCAGCGCGGGACAGGGCCTCGGGGGCTACACCTTC. This gives the protein CASSAGQGLGGYTF.

The V call is TRBV9, the J call TRBJ1-1, with D perhaps matching TRBD1 (5 bases). The germline V and J ends were trimmed by 0 bases and 11 bases, with 23 bases remaining between them. Germline V gene data show CDR1 as SGDLS and CDR2 as YYNGEE. The CDR3 loop spans 16 amino acids. The DNA of the CDR3 is TGTGCCAGCAGCGTAGATCCGTCAGGAGACAGCCTTCGCGCTTTCTTT. Translated, it gives CASSVDPSGDSLRAFF.

The chain couples TRBV6-6 to TRBJ2-5; D may correspond to TRBD1 or TRBD2 (5 bases each). Between the trimmed V and J ends, which lost 6 bases and 2 bases, there was a span of 13 bases. The CDR3 extends over 14 amino acids. Germline CDR1 and CDR2: MNHNY and SVGAGI (reference sequence). CDR3 coding DNA: TGTGCCAGCAGCCAACCGGGACGACAAGAGACCCAGTACTTC. It encodes CASSQPGRQETQYF.

The genes are TRBV7-2 and TRBJ2-1; TRBD2 agrees at 10 bases. Germline CDR1 reads SGHTA; CDR2 reads FQGNSA. The CDR3 loop spans 15 amino acids. Trimming at V came to 5 bases and at J to 6 bases, leaving 7 bases not matched to a gene. The CDR3 DNA sequence: TGTGCCAGCAGCCCCTGGGAGCGGGGGGGCAATGAGCAGTTCTTC. It specifies CASSPWERGGNEQFF. The whole variable domain, remainder taken from reference TRBV7-2 and TRBJ2-1, is GAGVSQSPSNKVTEKGKDVELRCDPISGHTALYWYRQSLGQGLEFLIYFQGNSAPDKSGLPSDRFSAERTGGSVSTLTIQRTQQEDSAVYLCASSPWERGGNEQFFGPGTRLTVL.

The V and J genes are TRBV2 and TRBJ1-1, with D maybe TRBD1 (5 bases). Germline CDR1 reads SNHLY; CDR2 reads FYNNEI. This CDR3 has 12 residues. The CDR3 nucleotides read TGTGCTGGACAAGCATCGAACACTGAAGCTTTCTTT. It yields the protein CAGQASNTEAFF.